Only a few counts were recorded for the clone carrying this T cell receptor beta chain. Its cognate antigen is unknown. This entry is derived from a study of T-cell memory formation after mild COVID-19. Across the study: Each donor largely had its own TCR clusters.

Points from the study as a whole: Among clones contracting day 15 to 85, CD4/CD8 was balanced, whereas later expanders leaned CD4+. Cross-reactive memory apparently joined, as some responding clones appeared in pre-infection memory.

5'RACE primed at constant segments yielded TCR alpha and TCR beta cDNA libraries bearing sample barcodes and UMIs. TCRdb re-called the 5' RACE reads through MiXCR, storing one row per CDR3 protein. The data show under 250,000 distinct CDR3 sequences, with more than 9% seen just once and 2.5% to 3.5% held by the top ten. Looked up from germline, CDR1 is MNHEY and CDR2 is SVGAGI. The length of the CDR3 is 13 residues. Deletions cut 2 bases from V and 8 bases from J, with 12 bases between. Material: PBMCs or a T cell subset sorted from them (not recorded which). The chain employs TRBV6-5 and TRBJ1-2; D is uncertain. The sequence was collected from a man between 18 and 29 years old who had mild COVID-19 (a few samples of this study predate the infection). Cell type and time point are not known. Written as DNA, the CDR3 is TGTGCCAGCAGTTACGAGGGCGTAAGGGGCTACACCTTC. This codes for CASSYEGVRGYTF.